A single sample gave rise to the 32 T cell receptor beta chains below, sequenced in a study of T cell repertoires in aging, cancer and after chemotherapy. Rearranged V-D-J TRB sequences were amplified with a mixed TRB-A/B primer pool. Each CDR3 protein is one row after TCRdb ran MiXCR on the multiplex PCR reads. Counted here are more than 2,500 distinct CDR3 sequences, around 25% occurring once; the ten biggest clones make up 9.5% to 12%. TCR beta rearrangements were amplified from peripheral blood genomic DNA. The sequenced sample was blood. The origin of the receptors is a human donor with a solid tumor.

This clonotype showed up just a few times. The rearrangement joins TRBV11-2 to TRBJ1-1, with 8 bases matching TRBD1. The junction had 3 bases not matched to a gene; V was cut back by 0 bases and J by 6 bases. CDR3 length: 14 amino acids. Germline V gives CDR1 SGHAT, CDR2 FQNNGV. CDR3 coding DNA: TGTGCCAGCAGCTTAGAGGTACAGGGGGCTGAAGCTTTCTTT. Its translation: CASSLEVQGAEAFF. The whole variable domain, filled in from reference TRBV11-2 and TRBJ1-1, reads EAGVAQSPRYKIIEKRQSVAFWCNPISGHATLYWYQQILGQGPKLLIQFQNNGVVDDSQLPKDRFSAERLKGVDSTLKIQPAKLEDSAVYLCASSLEVQGAEAFFGQGTRLTVV.

This clonotype was observed a handful of times. V usage is TRBV6-5 and J usage is TRBJ2-7; D possibly corresponds to TRBD2 (6 bases). V was clipped by 5 bases and J by 3 bases, with 11 bases between them. The CDR3 totals 13 residues. The germline gives CDR1 MNHEY, CDR2 SVGAGI. In DNA form, the CDR3 reads TGTGCCAGCAGTGGGGGGTACTTCTACGAGCAGTACTTC. Amino acids: CASSGGYFYEQYF.

The chain has TRBV5-4 and TRBJ2-2; 10 nucleotides line up with TRBD1. V dropped 4 bases and J dropped 6; count of bases not matched to a gene: 6. This CDR3 spans 15 amino acids. From germline, CDR1 is SGHNT and CDR2 YYREEE (reference sequence). The CDR3 coding sequence is TGTGCCAGCAGCCTCTCCGGGACAGGGGCCGGGGAGCTGTTTTTT. This translates into CASSLSGTGAGELFF.

This clonotype rates as medium-sized (0.01 to 0.1%). The V call is TRBV19, the J call TRBJ2-1; 7 nucleotides line up with TRBD2. J gave up 1 base and V 4 bases, and 7 bases lay outside the gene matches. The CDR3 is 16 residues long. Per the germline V gene, CDR1 is LNHDA and CDR2 is SQIVND (reference sequence). The CDR3 region has the DNA TGTGCCAGTAGTAGAGGGGCGGGAGATTCCTACAATGAGCAGTTCTTC. Amino acids: CASSRGAGDSYNEQFF.

There are a few counts of this clonotype. The rearrangement links TRBV20-1 to TRBJ2-7; TRBD2 agrees at 11 bases. This CDR3 has 15 amino acids. With 3 bases clipped from V and 4 bases from J, the junction kept 8 bases outside the gene matches. CDR1 and CDR2 from the germline V gene are DFQATT and SNEGSKA (reference sequence). CDR3 nucleotides: TGCAGTGCTAGTGGGGGACTAGCGGTGGTATACGAGCAGTACTTC. It yields the protein CSASGGLAVVYEQYF.

The V and J genes are TRBV24-1 and TRBJ1-2, with D unclear. The germline V gene encodes CDR1 KGHDR and CDR2 SFDVKD. The germline V and J ends were trimmed by 5 bases and 6 bases, with 3 bases remaining between them. The CDR3 spans 10 residues. The CDR3 coding sequence is TGTGCCACCAGTGGGGATGGCTACACCTTC. Encoded protein: CATSGDGYTF.

This clonotype is medium-sized (0.01 to 0.1%). This chain links TRBV27 with TRBJ2-2; 10 bases map to TRBD2. The CDR3 has 14 residues. Germline V gene lookup returns CDR1 MNHEY and CDR2 SMNVEV (reference sequence). V shed 6 bases and J 3 bases; nucleotides not matched to a gene: 1. The CDR3 is CASRLAGYTGELFF. DNA of the CDR3: TGTGCCAGCAGACTAGCGGGATACACCGGGGAGCTGTTTTTT.

Judged by abundance, this clonotype is medium-sized. The chain links TRBV10-3 to TRBJ2-3; D is uncertain. The ends were cut back, 3 bases at V and 1 base at J, with 11 bases in the middle. This CDR3 is built from 15 residues. Germline V gene sequence: CDR1 ENHRY, CDR2 SYGVKD. The CDR3 DNA sequence: TGTGCCATCAGTGATTTCGGCGGTCGCACAGATACGCAGTATTTT. Translation: CAISDFGGRTDTQYF.

By share, this clonotype counts as medium-sized. The chain uses TRBV19 and TRBJ1-3; TRBD1 is a possible D gene (5 bases). This CDR3 comprises 13 residues. V lost 4 bases and J 4 bases, leaving 8 bases between the germline ends. Germline assignment: CDR1 LNHDA and CDR2 SQIVND (reference sequence). CDR3 bases: TGTGCCAGTAGTACCCAGGGCGGAAACACCATATATTTT. Residues: CASSTQGGNTIYF. The full variable domain, completed using reference TRBV19 and TRBJ1-3, is DGGITQSPKYLFRKEGQNVTLSCEQNLNHDAMYWYRQDPGQGLRLIYYSQIVNDFQKGDIAEGYSVSREKKESFPLTVTSAQKNPTAFYLCASSTQGGNTIYFGEGSWLTVV.

CDR3 in amino acids: CASSTLLAGGRNEQFF. CDR3 nucleotides: TGTGCCAGCAGCACTCTACTAGCGGGAGGAAGAAATGAGCAGTTCTTC. This chain connects TRBV14 to TRBJ2-1; 12 bases line up with TRBD2. Germline V gene lookup returns CDR1 SGHDN and CDR2 FVKESK. The CDR3 is made up of 16 amino acids. Trimming removed 5 bases from V and 7 bases from J; junction bases left unmatched: 9.

Written as DNA, the CDR3 is TGTGCCACCAGCAGAGAGGCGCTAGCGGGAGAGGGGTCCCTTGGCGGGGAGCTGTTTTTT. Translated: CATSREALAGEGSLGGELFF. This chain connects TRBV15 to TRBJ2-2; 10 nucleotides match TRBD2. The CDR3 runs to 20 residues. V dropped 0 bases and J dropped 7; count of bases not matched to a gene: 17. The V gene's germline CDR1 is LNHNV and CDR2 YYDKDF (reference sequence).

This clonotype is termed medium-sized (0.01 to 0.1%). This chain's CDR3 is CASTVGGGGGYTF. The DNA for the CDR3 is TGTGCCAGCACTGTTGGGGGGGGTGGTGGCTACACCTTC. The chain carries TRBV6-1 and TRBJ1-2, with D possibly TRBD1 on 5 matching bases. Germline V gene data show CDR1 as MNHNS and CDR2 as SASEGT. The CDR3 has 13 amino acids. V was cut by 7 bases and J by 7 bases, with 16 bases left in between.

This clonotype is deemed medium-sized. J is TRBJ2-1 and V is TRBV6-5; 14 bases map to TRBD2. Germline CDR1 reads MNHEY; CDR2 reads SVGAGI. The CDR3 spans 20 residues. Trimming cost V 4 bases and J 4 bases; bases outside gene matches: 15. Here the CDR3 reads CASSFFAGTSGGFSYNEQFF. The CDR3 coding sequence is TGTGCCAGCAGTTTTTTCGCCGGGACTAGCGGGGGTTTCTCTTACAATGAGCAGTTCTTC.

The chain uses TRBV28 and TRBJ1-1; D may be TRBD1 (5 bases). Germline-derived CDR1 and CDR2 are MDHEN and SYDVKM. The CDR3 is 14 residues long. The V and J ends lost 6 bases and 0 bases respectively, with 11 bases between them. The CDR3 spells CASSPDRLNTEAFF. Here the CDR3 DNA reads TGTGCCAGCAGCCCCGACAGACTGAACACTGAAGCTTTCTTT. Variable domain in full (rest from reference TRBV28 and TRBJ1-1): DVKVTQSSRYLVKRTGEKVFLECVQDMDHENMFWYRQDPGLGLRLIYFSYDVKMKEKGDIPEGYSVSREKKERFSLILESASTNQTSMYLCASSPDRLNTEAFFGQGTRLTVV.

The CDR3 spells CASRPFGREGSDTQYF. The CDR3, as DNA: TGTGCCAGCAGGCCCTTTGGTCGGGAGGGGTCAGATACGCAGTATTTT. This chain connects TRBV27 to TRBJ2-3; TRBD2 aligns across 8 bases. The CDR3 runs 16 residues. Germline CDR1 MNHEY, CDR2 SMNVEV (reference sequence). V was pared by 6 bases and J by 4 bases, with 12 bases of the junction left unmatched.

The chain joins TRBV5-1 to TRBJ2-3; the D gene is possibly TRBD2 (6 bases). Trimming took off 0 bases at V and 2 bases at J, with 13 bases between the two ends. The CDR3 sequence is 16 residues long. CDR1 and CDR2 from the germline V gene are SGHRS and YFSETQ. DNA for the CDR3: TGCGCCAGCAGCTTGGGTATCGGGGGATCCACAGATACGCAGTATTTT. Protein product: CASSLGIGGSTDTQYF.

This clonotype is judged medium-sized (0.01 to 0.1%). V gene TRBV27 combines with J gene TRBJ2-7, with TRBD1 matching over 11 bases. The CDR3 runs to 15 residues. Germline V CDR1 and CDR2: MNHEY, SMNVEV (reference sequence). Trimming at V came to 5 bases and at J to 4 bases, leaving 7 bases not matched to a gene. In DNA form, the CDR3 reads TGTGCCAGCAGTACGGCCGGGACAGGGGGTTACGAGCAGTACTTC. Amino acid sequence: CASSTAGTGGYEQYF.

This clonotype is medium-sized (0.01 to 0.1%) within its sample. V and J are TRBV14 and TRBJ2-5, with 11 positions matching TRBD2. The V gene end was trimmed by 2 bases and the J gene end by 7 bases; junction bases not matched to a gene: 6. The V gene's germline CDR1 is SGHDN and CDR2 FVKESK. CDR3 length: 15 residues. DNA for the CDR3: TGTGCCAGCAGCCAACGAGGACTAGCGGGTGTGACCCAGTACTTC. The encoded protein is CASSQRGLAGVTQYF.

This clonotype has just a few counts. The V gene is TRBV5-1, the J gene TRBJ2-7; 9 bases map to TRBD1. Per the germline V gene, CDR1 is SGHRS and CDR2 is YFSETQ. J lost 2 bases, V lost 3 bases, and 9 bases had no gene match. This CDR3 has 16 amino acids. The CDR3 DNA is TGCGCCAGCAGCTACCCAGGACAGGGGTCCCCCTACGAGCAGTACTTC. It codes for CASSYPGQGSPYEQYF.

In its sample, this clonotype ranks as medium-sized (0.01 to 0.1%). This rearrangement joins TRBV19 to TRBJ1-5; D not certain. Germline CDR1 LNHDA, CDR2 SQIVND (reference sequence). V was pared by 5 bases and J by 3 bases, with 20 bases between. The CDR3 spans 17 residues. CDR3 residues: CASSPERDKGANQPQHF. CDR3 in DNA: TGTGCCAGTAGTCCGGAGCGTGACAAAGGTGCCAATCAGCCCCAGCATTTT.

By share of the sample, this clonotype is medium-sized. This chain uses TRBV7-9 with TRBJ1-1; the D is unclear. V lost 5 bases and J lost 3, with 22 bases in between. This CDR3 comprises 17 residues. The germline CDR1 and CDR2 sequences are SEHNR and FQNEAQ (reference sequence). CDR3 bases: TGTGCCAGCAGCCTTGACCAAAGCACGGCTGGGGACACTGAAGCTTTCTTT. The encoded protein is CASSLDQSTAGDTEAFF.

The chain uses TRBV19 and TRBJ2-1; 11 bases line up with TRBD2. V lost 4 bases and J lost 10; bases outside the gene matches: 3. CDR3 size: 13 residues. The germline V gene has CDR1 LNHDA and CDR2 SQIVND (reference sequence). This CDR3 reads CASSTSSGGEQFF. For the CDR3, the DNA is TGTGCCAGTAGTACCTCTAGCGGGGGGGAGCAGTTCTTC.

This clonotype appeared a few times. This rearrangement joins TRBV20-1 to TRBJ2-5, with D perhaps TRBD2 (7 bases). The CDR3 runs to 17 residues. V was shortened by 1 base and J by 2 bases, with 20 bases between the two germline ends. CDR1 and CDR2 from the germline V gene are DFQATT and SNEGSKA (reference sequence). CDR3 in amino acids: CSARALGGGRRQETQYF. The CDR3 DNA follows: TGCAGTGCTAGAGCCCTGGGGGGGGGCAGGAGGCAAGAGACCCAGTACTTC.

This clonotype is large by share. The chain is built from TRBV27 and TRBJ2-1, with 7 bases identical to TRBD2. Unmatched junction bases numbered 6, after V lost 6 bases and J lost 1 base. Germline assignment: CDR1 MNHEY and CDR2 SMNVEV (reference sequence). This CDR3 contains 15 residues. DNA of the CDR3: TGTGCCAGCAGGGGGGGGACCGTATCCTACAATGAGCAGTTCTTC. Translation: CASRGGTVSYNEQFF.

The gene calls are TRBV28 and TRBJ2-7, with 7 positions matching TRBD1. The V gene's germline CDR1 is MDHEN and CDR2 SYDVKM. The J segment lost 3 bases and the V segment lost 6 bases, leaving 2 bases of the junction unmatched. The CDR3 spans 12 residues. CDR3 protein: CASRDRYYEQYF. CDR3 coding DNA: TGTGCCAGCAGGGACAGGTACTACGAGCAGTACTTC.

The V gene is TRBV4-2, the J gene TRBJ2-3, with D perhaps assigned TRBD1 or TRBD2 (5 bases each). Trimming took 4 bases from V and 6 from J, leaving 23 bases between them. The CDR3 is made up of 17 amino acids. Germline V gene sequence: CDR1 LGHNA, CDR2 YNFKEQ. The CDR3 DNA reads as TGTGCCAGCAGCCCAGGGTCTGGGAGTAGCACAGCTGATACGCAGTATTTT. This sequence encodes CASSPGSGSSTADTQYF.

In this sample, this clonotype is medium-sized (0.01 to 0.1%). The V gene is TRBV27, the J gene TRBJ1-5; D not certain. The CDR3 has 13 amino acids. Germline lookup yields CDR1 MNHEY and CDR2 SMNVEV (reference sequence). Trimming removed 5 bases from V and 0 bases from J, with 5 bases in between. CDR3 nucleotides: TGTGCCAGCAGTCCCTATAGCAATCAGCCCCAGCATTTT. It translates to CASSPYSNQPQHF.

By share, this clonotype counts as large. The J gene is TRBJ1-4, the V gene TRBV19, with D possibly TRBD1 on 6 matching bases. Trimming shortened V by 2 bases and J by 7 bases, and 11 bases separated the two germline ends. CDR1 is LNHDA, CDR2 SQIVND, per germline (reference sequence). CDR3 length equals 14 residues. The CDR3 DNA reads TGTGCCAGTAGTATAAGGGGGGGCGCTGAAAAACTGTTTTTT. Its translation: CASSIRGGAEKLFF. The whole variable domain, filled in from reference TRBV19 and TRBJ1-4, reads DGGITQSPKYLFRKEGQNVTLSCEQNLNHDAMYWYRQDPGQGLRLIYYSQIVNDFQKGDIAEGYSVSREKKESFPLTVTSAQKNPTAFYLCASSIRGGAEKLFFGSGTQLSVL.

The chain is built from TRBV27 and TRBJ2-7; D remains ambiguous. Germline assignment: CDR1 MNHEY and CDR2 SMNVEV (reference sequence). Deletions cut 10 bases from V and 6 bases from J, with 10 bases between. The CDR3 runs to 10 residues. CDR3 nucleotide sequence: TGTGCCACCCCCCCCCCCGAGCAGTACTTC. This gives the protein CATPPPEQYF.

This clonotype qualifies as medium-sized (0.01 to 0.1%). For the CDR3, the DNA is TGTGCCAGCAGCTTAGCTCTGGCGGGAGGCAGTGAGCAGTTCTTC. Translated: CASSLALAGGSEQFF. This chain links TRBV7-6 with TRBJ2-1, with 8 bases that match TRBD2. The CDR3 is 15 residues long. Germline lookup yields CDR1 SGHVS and CDR2 FNYEAQ. V dropped 0 bases and J dropped 9; count of bases not matched to a gene: 7.

This clonotype rates as large. The V and J genes are TRBV19 and TRBJ2-2, with TRBD1 matching 7 bases. The V gene's germline CDR1 is LNHDA and CDR2 SQIVND (reference sequence). The CDR3 runs to 16 residues. The V segment lost 1 base and the J segment 3 bases; nucleotides outside the gene matches: 5. CDR3 amino acids: CASSIATGAYTGELFF. Written as DNA, the CDR3 is TGTGCCAGTAGTATAGCCACAGGGGCGTACACCGGGGAGCTGTTTTTT.

This clonotype qualifies as medium-sized. This rearrangement joins TRBV6-4 to TRBJ2-1; D is ambiguous. This CDR3 has 15 residues. Germline values: CDR1 MRHNA, CDR2 SNTAGT. V shed 0 bases and J shed 8 bases, with 14 bases lying between them. The CDR3 region is CASSDSGLLGDEQFF. The CDR3 region has the DNA TGTGCCAGCAGTGACTCCGGGCTCTTGGGCGATGAGCAGTTCTTC.